A selection of T cell receptor beta chains follows, all from one sample in a study of blood T cell repertoires in COVID-19. Sequencing used immunoSEQ multiplex PCR; TCRdb keeps in-frame clones, though not all of them. Altogether some 76,000 clones are present, approximately 80% being singletons, with the ten largest covering around 13%. Sequenced input: peripheral blood. These receptors were obtained from a man aged 50 to 59 with COVID-19, enrolled during active disease. Each CDR3 is given with its conserved first and last residue. The order of the fields is D gene, V gene, clone size, J gene, CDR3 DNA, CDR3 protein. The D gene is left open where the match is weak. Size is omitted from some rows. Given values are once, few, many or a class for expanded clones.

D gene: .; V gene: TRBV19; clone size: .; J gene: TRBJ2-2; CDR3 DNA: TGTGCCAGTAGTATAGGGAGGAGGGCGGGCACCGGGGAGCTGTTTTTT; CDR3 protein: CASSIGRRAGTGELFF
D gene: .; V gene: TRBV6-2/TRBV6-3; clone size: .; J gene: TRBJ1-2; CDR3 DNA: TGTGCCAGCAGTTACGTACAGGTTCCCAACTATGGCTACACCTTC; CDR3 protein: CASSYVQVPNYGYTF
D gene: .; V gene: TRBV5-4; clone size: .; J gene: TRBJ2-1; CDR3 DNA: TGTGCCAGCAGCTTGGAGGGGGGGCTGGGGAGCGAGCAGTTCTTC; CDR3 protein: CASSLEGGLGSEQFF
D gene: .; V gene: TRBV5-6; clone size: hyperexpanded; J gene: TRBJ2-2; CDR3 DNA: TGTGCCAGCAGCTTGGACATTTCCGCGGAGAACACCGGGGAGCTGTTTTTT; CDR3 protein: CASSLDISAENTGELFF
D gene: .; V gene: TRBV3-1/TRBV3-2; clone size: .; J gene: TRBJ2-7; CDR3 DNA: TGTGCCAGCAGCCAGATGATCGGAGCCTACGAGCAGTACTTC; CDR3 protein: CASSQMIGAYEQYF
D gene: .; V gene: TRBV2; clone size: .; J gene: TRBJ1-4; CDR3 DNA: TGTGCCAGCACGCGGGACTGGGTTGATGAAAAACTGTTTTTT; CDR3 protein: CASTRDWVDEKLFF
D gene: TRBD2; V gene: TRBV5-1; clone size: .; J gene: TRBJ2-2; CDR3 DNA: TGCGCCAGCAGGGGACTAGCGGGCAACACCGGGGAGCTGTTTTTT; CDR3 protein: CASRGLAGNTGELFF
D gene: TRBD1; V gene: TRBV5-1; clone size: .; J gene: TRBJ1-1; CDR3 DNA: TGCGCCAGCAGCTTGACCACAGGGGGCAGGGCTGAAGCTTTCTTT; CDR3 protein: CASSLTTGGRAEAFF
D gene: .; V gene: TRBV7-8; clone size: .; J gene: TRBJ2-7; CDR3 DNA: TGTGCCAGCAGCTTAAGGAGTGAGCAGTACTTC; CDR3 protein: CASSLRSEQYF
D gene: TRBD1; V gene: TRBV7-9; clone size: few; J gene: TRBJ2-2; CDR3 DNA: TGTGCCAGCAGCCTCCAGGGGGCAGACACCGGGGAGCTGTTTTTT; CDR3 protein: CASSLQGADTGELFF
D gene: .; V gene: TRBV2; clone size: many; J gene: TRBJ1-2; CDR3 DNA: TGTGCCAGCAGTGATTTGGTATTGCGCGGCTACACCTTC; CDR3 protein: CASSDLVLRGYTF